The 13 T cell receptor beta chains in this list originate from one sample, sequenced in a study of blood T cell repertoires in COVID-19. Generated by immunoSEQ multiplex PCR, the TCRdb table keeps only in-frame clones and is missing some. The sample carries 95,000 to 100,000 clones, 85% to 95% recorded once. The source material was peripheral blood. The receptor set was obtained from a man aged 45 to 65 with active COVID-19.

The DNA of the CDR3 is TGTGCCAGCAGCTTAGCTTGGTCGGGTGGTGAGCAGTTCTTC. Protein sequence: CASSLAWSGGEQFF. The chain employs TRBV7-2 and TRBJ2-1; D uncertain. V was shortened by 0 bases and J by 9 bases, with 12 bases between the two germline ends. The CDR3 is 14 residues long. The V gene's germline CDR1 is SGHTA and CDR2 FQGNSA.

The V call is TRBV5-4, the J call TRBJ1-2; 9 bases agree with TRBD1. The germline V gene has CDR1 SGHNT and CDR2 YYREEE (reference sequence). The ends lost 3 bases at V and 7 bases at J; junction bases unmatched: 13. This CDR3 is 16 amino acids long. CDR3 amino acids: CASSSDRGQGQPGYTF. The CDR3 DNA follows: TGTGCCAGCAGCTCCGACCGGGGACAGGGCCAGCCTGGCTACACCTTC.

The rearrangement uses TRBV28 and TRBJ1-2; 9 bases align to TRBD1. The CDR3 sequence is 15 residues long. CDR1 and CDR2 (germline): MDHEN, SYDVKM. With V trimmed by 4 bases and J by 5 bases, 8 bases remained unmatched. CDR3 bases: TGTGCCAGCAGTTCTACAGGGGGCCCGAGGTATGGCTACACCTTC. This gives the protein CASSSTGGPRYGYTF.

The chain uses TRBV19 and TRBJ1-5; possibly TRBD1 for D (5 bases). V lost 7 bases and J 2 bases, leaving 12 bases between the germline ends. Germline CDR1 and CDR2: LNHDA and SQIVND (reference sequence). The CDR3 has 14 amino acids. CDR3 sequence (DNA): TGTGCCAGTAAAGGTCGGGGGGGCAATCAGCCCCAGCATTTT. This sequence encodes CASKGRGGNQPQHF.

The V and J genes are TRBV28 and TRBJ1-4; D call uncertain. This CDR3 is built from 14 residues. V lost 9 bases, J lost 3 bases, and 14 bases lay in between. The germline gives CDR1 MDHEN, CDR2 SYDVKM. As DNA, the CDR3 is TGTGCCAGTAAGGAGGCAATGGCTAATGAAAAACTGTTTTTT. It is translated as CASKEAMANEKLFF.

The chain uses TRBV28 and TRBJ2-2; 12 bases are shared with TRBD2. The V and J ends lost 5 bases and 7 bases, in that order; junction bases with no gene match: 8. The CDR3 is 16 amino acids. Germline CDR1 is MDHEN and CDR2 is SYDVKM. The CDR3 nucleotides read TGTGCCAGCAGTCCCGCTAGCGGGAGGGCCCACGGGGAGCTGTTTTTT. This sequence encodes CASSPASGRAHGELFF.

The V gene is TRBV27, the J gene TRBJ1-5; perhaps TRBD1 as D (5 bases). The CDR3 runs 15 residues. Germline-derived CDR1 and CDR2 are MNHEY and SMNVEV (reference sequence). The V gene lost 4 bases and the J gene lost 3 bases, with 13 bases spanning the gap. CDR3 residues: CASSSPGQPNQPQHF. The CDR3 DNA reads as TGTGCCAGCAGTTCACCAGGACAACCCAATCAGCCCCAGCATTTT.

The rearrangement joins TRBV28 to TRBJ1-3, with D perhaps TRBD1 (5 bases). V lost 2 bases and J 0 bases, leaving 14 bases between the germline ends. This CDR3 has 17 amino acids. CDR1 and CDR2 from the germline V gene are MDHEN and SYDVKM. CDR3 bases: TGTGCCAGCAGTTTACTCCCAGACAGAGACTCTGGAAACACCATATATTTT. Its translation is CASSLLPDRDSGNTIYF.

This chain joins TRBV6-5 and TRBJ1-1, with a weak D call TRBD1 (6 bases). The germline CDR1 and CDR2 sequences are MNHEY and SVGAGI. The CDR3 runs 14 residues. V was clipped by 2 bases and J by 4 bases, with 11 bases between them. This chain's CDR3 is CASSYRGHLTEAFF. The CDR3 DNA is TGTGCCAGCAGTTACAGGGGACATCTCACTGAAGCTTTCTTT.

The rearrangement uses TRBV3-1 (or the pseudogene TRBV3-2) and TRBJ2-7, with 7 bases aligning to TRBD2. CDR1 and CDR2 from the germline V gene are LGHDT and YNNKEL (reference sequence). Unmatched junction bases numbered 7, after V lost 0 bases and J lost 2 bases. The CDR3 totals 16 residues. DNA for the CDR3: TGTGCCAGCAGCCAAGAAGGCGGGAGACGTCCCTACGAGCAGTACTTC. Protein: CASSQEGGRRPYEQYF.

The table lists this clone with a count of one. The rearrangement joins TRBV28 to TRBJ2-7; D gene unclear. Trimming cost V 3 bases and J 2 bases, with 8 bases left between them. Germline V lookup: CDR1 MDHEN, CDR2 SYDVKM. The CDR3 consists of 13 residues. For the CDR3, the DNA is TGTGCCAGCAGTTTGGCACAGCCCTACGAGCAGTACTTC. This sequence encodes CASSLAQPYEQYF.

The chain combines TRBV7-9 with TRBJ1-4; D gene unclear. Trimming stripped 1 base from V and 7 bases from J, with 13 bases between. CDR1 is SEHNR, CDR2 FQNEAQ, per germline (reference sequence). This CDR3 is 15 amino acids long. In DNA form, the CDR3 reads TGTGCCAGCAGCTTAGTCGGGGTTAAGGGTGAAAAACTGTTTTTT. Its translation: CASSLVGVKGEKLFF.

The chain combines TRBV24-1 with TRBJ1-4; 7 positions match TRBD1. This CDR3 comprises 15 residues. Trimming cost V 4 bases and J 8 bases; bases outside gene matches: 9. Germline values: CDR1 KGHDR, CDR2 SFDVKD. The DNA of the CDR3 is TGTGCCACCAGTGAGCGACAGGGAAGAGGCGAAAAACTGTTTTTT. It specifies CATSERQGRGEKLFF.